This T cell receptor beta chain was found in a study of T cell responses to AZD1222 COVID-19 vaccine (dated by TCRdb to 2020 to 2022). In the study overall: AZD1222 recipients given second doses at about 4 weeks or at about 12 weeks were pooled, since spike-specific TCR depth and breadth were not found to differ between the two schedules. Trial participants were enrolled by age into 18-55, 56-69 and 70-plus year subgroups, with about 150, 27 and 61 TCR-sequenced participants respectively. A total of approximately 240 trial participants underwent TCR sequencing, of whom around 200 received two doses of AZD1222 and about 25 received two doses of the MenACWY control vaccine. Study-level results and caveats: Spike-specific TCR breadth and depth rose significantly after two AZD1222 doses compared with day 0 and with MenACWY recipients. Reportedly, almost half of the unique spike-specific TCRs recognized epitopes lying outside the regions that are mutated in the B.1.351 and B.1.1.7 variants. Participants were mostly white British and included more females than males, and it was suggested by the authors that clonal diversity may have been underestimated. The whole spike protein was spanned by vaccine-associated CD4 TCRs, and dominant responses were seen in regions 160-218 and 743-854. Conclusions about previously exposed vaccinees were limited because only six AZD1222 recipients were SARS-CoV-2 seropositive at baseline. Because no samples from the day 14 peak response were available, repertoires could be characterized only after the peak T cell response. In the small 56-69-year group, the increase in depth fell short of significance, most likely because of low power.

What the time point label conveys for this sample: baseline before first vaccination. The vaccinee samples were drawn from two UK trials, COV001 and COV002, one of which was a single-blind randomized controlled phase 2/3 trial testing AZD1222 (ChAdOx1 nCoV-19) in healthy adults. For TCRbeta chain sequencing, PBMC samples were collected from trial participants at day 0 and at day 28 after the second dose. As concerns this clone: The antigen this receptor binds is unknown. The input lacks base qualities; no much larger clone sits a single base away.

From a lookup of the germline V gene, CDR1 and CDR2 are MDHEN and SYDVKM. The CDR3 covers 16 residues, taking in both the cysteine and the phenylalanine. The read is trimmed to its CDR3 DNA, 48 bases read in frame from base 1. V is cut back by 5 bases and J by 5 bases, with 12 bases in the junction unmatched. The CDR3 regions of human TCRbeta chains were subjected to immunosequencing. In the paper's pipeline: Repertoire TCRs were checked for matches against a reference library of SARS-CoV-2-specific TCRs that had been generated using the MIRA antigen-specificity platform. Breadth was defined as the fraction of unique TCRs that were SARS-CoV-2-associated. Depth was defined as the fraction of total T cells that were SARS-CoV-2-associated. Each spike-specific TCR was assigned to its reactive spike region and to a CD4 or CD8 class using the MIRA data. Log10-transformed breadth and depth values were compared by one-way ANOVA with Sidak's multiple comparisons tests. Imported from immuneACCESS, the table was reduced by TCRdb to in-frame sequences with V and J called. These copies leave out some clones; in studies compared against another copy, an unresolved V gene accounts for under half, and the cause of the remainder is not known. The V and J calls and the clone size are those of that table, but D and trimming were determined from the DNA. Recorded for this sample are 120,000 or so clones; about 88% of them occurred a single time. Jointly, the top ten make up roughly 1.5% of the sample.

This receptor was taken from an adult in good health. This chain joins TRBV28 to TRBJ2-3, with 8 central nucleotides matching TRBD2. The specimen was peripheral blood, collected on day 0 of AZD1222 vaccination. The CDR3 region: CASSSTGGTAIDTQYF. The DNA sequence reads TGTGCCAGCAGTAGCACGGGGGGGACGGCAATAGATACGCAGTATTTT. The full variable domain, with segments outside the CDR3 supplied by the reference TRBV28 and TRBJ2-3 proteins, appears as DVKVTQSSRYLVKRTGEKVFLECVQDMDHENMFWYRQDPGLGLRLIYFSYDVKMKEKGDIPEGYSVSREKKERFSLILESASTNQTSMYLCASSSTGGTAIDTQYFGPGTRLTVL.